Presented here are 25 T cell receptor beta chains from one specimen sequenced in a study of memory CD4+ T cells and cytomegalovirus serostatus. Single viable CD3+CD4+CD8-CD45RO+ cells were sorted as the memory CD4+ T cells. Repertoires were generated with immunoSEQ multiplex PCR, while TCRdb's copy carries only in-frame clones and drops some. The sample includes about 59,000 clones, about 81% of them seen just once. Sequences were obtained from memory CD4+ T cells from blood. These TCRs come from an adult in good health and CMV-seronegative.

V is TRBV4-3 and J is TRBJ2-7; a weak D match, TRBD1 (6 bases). The CDR3 spans 14 residues. Per germline, CDR1 LGHNA and CDR2 YSLEER. Trimming pared 5 bases from V and 0 bases from J, leaving 11 bases between. The CDR3 nucleotides are TGCGCCAGCAGCAAGGACAGAGGCTCCTACGAGCAGTACTTC. Residues: CASSKDRGSYEQYF.

The chain combines TRBV19 with TRBJ2-2; D ambiguous. This CDR3 has 13 amino acids. V gave up 6 bases and J gave up 7 bases, with 12 bases separating them. Looked up from germline, CDR1 is LNHDA and CDR2 is SQIVND (reference sequence). CDR3 DNA: TGTGCCAGTAGGGCATCTAATGTCGGGGAGCTGTTTTTT. Amino acid sequence: CASRASNVGELFF.

In its sample, this clone was seen once. This rearrangement joins TRBV15 to TRBJ1-5; no reliable D call. Trimming pared 5 bases from V and 1 base from J, leaving 12 bases between. CDR3 length equals 15 residues. Germline CDR1 reads LNHNV; CDR2 reads YYDKDF (reference sequence). CDR3 in amino acids: CATSPDGKSNQPQHF. CDR3 bases: TGTGCCACCAGCCCGGACGGGAAAAGCAATCAGCCCCAGCATTTT.

The chain couples TRBV7-2 to TRBJ2-1; perhaps D is TRBD1 or TRBD2 (5 bases each). This CDR3 comprises 14 residues. Trimming cost V 3 bases and J 10 bases, with 16 bases left between them. The germline CDR1 and CDR2 sequences are SGHTA and FQGNSA. The CDR3 sequence is CASSFTWDDREQFF. CDR3 sequence (DNA): TGTGCCAGCAGCTTCACATGGGACGATAGGGAGCAGTTCTTC. Supplemented by reference TRBV7-2 and TRBJ2-1, the full variable domain reads GAGVSQSPSNKVTEKGKDVELRCDPISGHTALYWYRQSLGQGLEFLIYFQGNSAPDKSGLPSDRFSAERTGGSVSTLTIQRTQQEDSAVYLCASSFTWDDREQFFGPGTRLTVL.

This chain joins TRBV5-5 and TRBJ2-1; no clear D. This CDR3 is 11 amino acids long. CDR1 is SGHKS, CDR2 YYEKEE, per germline (reference sequence). Trimming removed 4 bases from V and 12 bases from J, with 11 bases in between. The CDR3 sequence is CASSQSSGQFF. The CDR3, as DNA: TGTGCCAGCAGCCAATCGTCGGGGCAGTTCTTC.

The chain uses TRBV2 and TRBJ2-7; TRBD2 agrees at 8 bases. Looked up from germline, CDR1 is SNHLY and CDR2 is FYNNEI. This CDR3 spans 14 amino acids. V shed 3 bases, J shed 0 bases, and the junction held 1 base outside the gene matches. CDR3 in DNA: TGTGCCAGCAGTGAGGCGGGAGGCTCCTACGAGCAGTACTTC. As protein: CASSEAGGSYEQYF.

The chain is built from TRBV15 and TRBJ1-1; perhaps TRBD1 as D (5 bases). Germline lookup yields CDR1 LNHNV and CDR2 YYDKDF (reference sequence). Trimming stripped 5 bases from V and 4 bases from J, with 17 bases between. The CDR3 totals 15 residues. For the CDR3, the DNA is TGTGCCACCAGCGCACCACCGGCCGGGGGCACTGAAGCTTTCTTT. This codes for CATSAPPAGGTEAFF.

A word on this clone: Within the sample, other DNA sequences also encode this same CDR3. The chain links TRBV7-2 to TRBJ2-7; no firm D call. The CDR3 totals 11 residues. V lost 6 bases and J lost 3, with 6 bases in between. CDR1 is SGHTA and CDR2 is FQGNSA in the germline V gene. The CDR3 protein is CASSDRYEQYF. CDR3 DNA: TGTGCCAGCAGTGACCGCTACGAGCAGTACTTC.

V usage is TRBV7-2 and J usage is TRBJ2-7, with 7 bases fitting TRBD2. Germline V gene lookup returns CDR1 SGHTA and CDR2 FQGNSA. J gave up 2 bases and V 1 base, and 2 bases lay outside the gene matches. The CDR3 contains 14 residues. The CDR3 loop is CASSLVGTTYEQYF. CDR3 nucleotides: TGTGCCAGCAGCTTAGTGGGGACTACCTACGAGCAGTACTTC. The full variable domain, in which reference TRBV7-2 and TRBJ2-7 provide the parts outside the CDR3, is GAGVSQSPSNKVTEKGKDVELRCDPISGHTALYWYRQSLGQGLEFLIYFQGNSAPDKSGLPSDRFSAERTGGSVSTLTIQRTQQEDSAVYLCASSLVGTTYEQYFGPGTRLTVT.

The table lists this clone with a count of one. The chain combines TRBV30 with TRBJ1-2; D is ambiguous. CDR3 length: 12 residues. V dropped 2 bases and J dropped 7 bases, with 11 bases sitting between them. Per germline, CDR1 GTSNPN and CDR2 SVGIG (reference sequence). Here the CDR3 DNA reads TGTGCCTGGAGTCAGTTGGCGGTTGGCTACACCTTC. It is translated as CAWSQLAVGYTF.

The rearrangement links TRBV5-6 to TRBJ2-6; D not resolved. The CDR3 is 16 amino acids. Per germline, CDR1 SGHDT and CDR2 YYEEEE. The V end lost 1 base, the J end lost 4 bases, and 12 bases lay between the germline ends. CDR3 nucleotide sequence: TGTGCCAGCAGCTTGATGGAAGGGTACGGGGCCAACGTCCTGACTTTC. Protein: CASSLMEGYGANVLTF.

The DNA of the CDR3 is TGTGCCAGCAGCTTAGCGCCTGGGGACAAGGCCTACGAGCAGTACTTC. This codes for CASSLAPGDKAYEQYF. V usage is TRBV7-6 and J usage is TRBJ2-7; possible D gene TRBD1, 6 bases. The CDR3 has 16 residues. The germline V and J ends were trimmed by 0 bases and 2 bases, with 14 bases remaining between them. Germline values: CDR1 SGHVS, CDR2 FNYEAQ. The complete variable domain, with remaining parts taken from reference TRBV7-6 and TRBJ2-7, reads GAGVSQSPRYKVTKRGQDVALRCDPISGHVSLYWYRQALGQGPEFLTYFNYEAQQDKSGLPNDRFSAERPEGSISTLTIQRTEQRDSAMYRCASSLAPGDKAYEQYFGPGTRLTVT.

This clone was detected only a few times. The J gene is TRBJ1-5, the V gene TRBV21-1. TRBV21-1 is tagged as a pseudogene. The CDR3 is made up of 16 amino acids. This CDR3 is CASSAYGLMGNQPQHF. The CDR3 DNA is TGTGCCAGCAGCGCCTATGGACTGATGGGCAATCAGCCCCAGCATTTT.

The rearrangement links TRBV27 to TRBJ2-2, with no clear D. Per the germline V gene, CDR1 is MNHEY and CDR2 is SMNVEV (reference sequence). The V gene lost 5 bases and the J gene lost 3 bases, with 7 bases spanning the gap. This CDR3 spans 13 amino acids. CDR3 nucleotides: TGTGCCAGCAGTCCTGGATACACCGGGGAGCTGTTTTTT. It encodes CASSPGYTGELFF.

The V gene is TRBV28, the J gene TRBJ2-3; 7 bases align to TRBD2. Germline CDR1 reads MDHEN; CDR2 reads SYDVKM. The CDR3 covers 16 residues. V lost 7 bases to trimming and J lost 5 bases; unmatched junction nucleotides: 15. Here the CDR3 DNA reads TGTGCCAGCACCTTAGTAACTAGCGCGAGACGAGATACGCAGTATTTT. Its protein is CASTLVTSARRDTQYF.

The chain employs TRBV28 and TRBJ2-6; D not resolved. The length of the CDR3 is 16 residues. The germline V and J ends were trimmed by 2 bases and 0 bases, with 8 bases remaining between them. Germline V gene data show CDR1 as MDHEN and CDR2 as SYDVKM. CDR3 loop: CASSLGPFSGANVLTF. The CDR3 DNA follows: TGTGCCAGCAGTTTAGGGCCGTTCTCTGGGGCCAACGTCCTGACTTTC.

The V gene is TRBV6-1, the J gene TRBJ1-5; no clear D gene. Trimming removed 1 base from V and 3 bases from J, with 10 bases in between. CDR3 length equals 15 residues. CDR1 and CDR2 from the germline V gene are MNHNS and SASEGT. The CDR3 loop is CASSEGRTANQPQHF. CDR3 in DNA: TGTGCCAGCAGTGAAGGTAGGACGGCCAATCAGCCCCAGCATTTT.

This clone has a count of ten or more. The chain recombines TRBV28 with TRBJ2-7; 7 bases fit TRBD1. V lost 6 bases and J lost 4; bases outside the gene matches: 12. The CDR3 runs 15 residues. The V gene's germline CDR1 is MDHEN and CDR2 SYDVKM. The CDR3 region is CASSQGGSEGYEQYF. The CDR3 coding sequence is TGTGCCAGCAGCCAAGGGGGCTCCGAGGGGTACGAGCAGTACTTC.

The rearrangement joins TRBV6-4 to TRBJ2-5; the D gene could be TRBD1 or TRBD2 (5 bases each). V was cut by 6 bases and J by 5 bases, with 13 bases left in between. Per germline, CDR1 MRHNA and CDR2 SNTAGT. The CDR3 is made up of 13 amino acids. The CDR3 sequence is CASSTSWGETQYF. CDR3 in DNA: TGTGCCAGCAGCACTAGTTGGGGCGAGACCCAGTACTTC.

This clone occurred once. The CDR3 DNA is TGTGCCAGCAGAGAGGGGGGGGGAAACACCATATATTTT. Its translation is CASREGGGNTIYF. V is TRBV7-8 and J is TRBJ1-3, with D possibly matching TRBD1 (6 bases). Germline V lookup: CDR1 SGHVS, CDR2 FQNEAQ. Deletions cut 6 bases from V and 4 bases from J, with 10 bases between. The CDR3 runs 13 residues. The whole variable domain, filled in from reference TRBV7-8 and TRBJ1-3, reads GAGVSQSPRYKVAKRGQDVALRCDPISGHVSLFWYQQALGQGPEFLTYFQNEAQLDKSGLPSDRFFAERPEGSVSTLKIQRTQQEDSAVYLCASREGGGNTIYFGEGSWLTVV.

The chain carries TRBV19 and TRBJ2-7, with D tentatively TRBD2 (5 bases). Germline values: CDR1 LNHDA, CDR2 SQIVND (reference sequence). The CDR3 loop spans 17 amino acids. Trimming pared 3 bases from V and 3 bases from J, leaving 21 bases between. The CDR3 bases are TGTGCCAGTAGTATCAGGCCTGGCGGGCTGGGGAGCTACGAGCAGTACTTC. It is translated as CASSIRPGGLGSYEQYF.

The chain is built from TRBV18 and TRBJ2-6; D unresolved. V was shortened by 3 bases and J by 1 base, with 13 bases between the two germline ends. CDR3 length: 17 residues. Looked up from germline, CDR1 is KGHSH and CDR2 is LQKENI. The CDR3 spells CASSPNPINSGANVLTF. CDR3 DNA sequence: TGTGCCAGCTCACCTAACCCCATAAATTCTGGGGCCAACGTCCTGACTTTC.

V gene TRBV19 combines with J gene TRBJ1-5; perhaps TRBD1 as D (5 bases). Looked up from germline, CDR1 is LNHDA and CDR2 is SQIVND (reference sequence). CDR3 length: 15 residues. Deletions cut 8 bases from V and 2 bases from J, with 16 bases between. CDR3 bases: TGTGCCAGTGTTAAGGGGCGCGATGGCAATCAGCCCCAGCATTTT. Protein product: CASVKGRDGNQPQHF.

This chain links TRBV9 with TRBJ1-3; no reliable D call. Germline CDR1 and CDR2: SGDLS and YYNGEE. The CDR3 loop spans 16 amino acids. The ends were cut back, 1 base at V and 0 bases at J, with 11 bases in the middle. The CDR3 nucleotides read TGTGCCAGCAGCGTAACTGACGCAGACTCTGGAAACACCATATATTTT. It codes for CASSVTDADSGNTIYF.

This chain uses TRBV11-3 with TRBJ2-2, with 9 bases matching TRBD1. This CDR3 is built from 15 residues. With V trimmed by 2 bases and J by 5 bases, 3 bases remained unmatched. Germline-derived CDR1 and CDR2 are SGHNT and YENEEA. The CDR3 sequence is CASSLTGGRTGELFF. The DNA for the CDR3 is TGTGCCAGCAGCTTAACAGGGGGCAGGACCGGGGAGCTGTTTTTT. The variable domain in full, completed from reference TRBV11-3 and TRBJ2-2, reads EAGVVQSPRYKIIEKKQPVAFWCNPISGHNTLYWYLQNLGQGPELLIRYENEEAVDDSQLPKDRFSAERLKGVDSTLKIQPAELGDSAVYLCASSLTGGRTGELFFGEGSRLTVL.